Sequencing of this T cell receptor beta chain was carried out in a study of T cell responses to AZD1222 COVID-19 vaccine. Measured with immunoSEQ multiplex PCR; TCRdb has only the in-frame clones, and not every one. The profile shows some 81,000 clones, approximately 83% of them singletons. This clonotype was sampled from an adult who received the AZD1222 COVID-19 vaccine. The sequencing used peripheral blood, collected 28 days after the second AZD1222 dose.

CDR3 DNA sequence: TGTGCCAGCAGTCCTAAAGGCAGGGGGATGGGCTACACCTTC. This codes for CASSPKGRGMGYTF. This sequence joins TRBV28 and TRBJ1-2; 7 nucleotides line up with TRBD1. After removal of 5 bases from V and 8 bases from J, the junction contained 11 bases not matched to a gene. Germline assignment: CDR1 MDHEN and CDR2 SYDVKM. The CDR3 has 14 residues.